This T cell receptor beta chain appears in the sequencing data of a study of OX40 agonist ivuxolimab in advanced cancers. This CDR3 comprises 14 residues. V lost 5 bases and J lost 4; bases outside the gene matches: 4. From germline, CDR1 is SGHTA and CDR2 FQGNSA. Only in-frame clones appear in the TCRdb table, and some are missing; sequencing was by immunoSEQ multiplex PCR. The sample contains around 19,000 clones, 80% to 90% of which appear only once. The V call is TRBV7-2, the J call TRBJ2-2; 7 positions agree with TRBD2. The receptor's source is an adult with an advanced solid tumor such as melanoma, head and neck, liver or kidney cancer. This material consisted of CD4+ or CD8+ T cells sorted from blood, taken in a trial of the OX40 agonist ivuxolimab. CDR3 sequence: CASSLGGITGELFF. CDR3 coding DNA: TGTGCCAGCAGCCTCGGGGGGATCACCGGGGAGCTGTTTTTT.